This T cell receptor beta chain was profiled in a study of T cells in Graves' hyperthyroidism and ophthalmopathy. Study overall: Pretreatment peripheral blood was obtained at initial diagnosis.

With 8 bases clipped from V and 0 bases from J, the junction kept 17 bases outside the gene matches. CDR3 length equals 19 residues. From germline, CDR1 is SGHAT and CDR2 FQDESV (reference sequence). TCR beta CDR3 sequences were amplified from RNA transcripts. RT-PCR in the first round (using the HTBI primer set) targeted the TCR CDR3. TCRdb recomputed calls from the multiplex PCR reads with MiXCR, one row per CDR3 protein. The sample includes roughly 250,000 distinct CDR3 sequences, 20% to 25% of them seen just once. Turning to this clonotype: No antigen is known for it.

Whole-study results and caveats: Peripheral blood also featured most of the thyroid clonotypes expanded above 0.001. A median around 6.8 months before onset, the model predicted ophthalmopathy.

The rearrangement uses TRBV11-1 and TRBJ2-1, with 9 bases lining up with TRBD2. The sample was blood. The origin of this receptor is a man aged 25 to 40 with Graves' ophthalmopathy. CDR3 sequence (DNA): TGTGCCAGCTCACCACCTAGCGGGGACATACGAAGCTCCTACAATGAGCAGTTCTTC. Translation gives CASSPPSGDIRSSYNEQFF.